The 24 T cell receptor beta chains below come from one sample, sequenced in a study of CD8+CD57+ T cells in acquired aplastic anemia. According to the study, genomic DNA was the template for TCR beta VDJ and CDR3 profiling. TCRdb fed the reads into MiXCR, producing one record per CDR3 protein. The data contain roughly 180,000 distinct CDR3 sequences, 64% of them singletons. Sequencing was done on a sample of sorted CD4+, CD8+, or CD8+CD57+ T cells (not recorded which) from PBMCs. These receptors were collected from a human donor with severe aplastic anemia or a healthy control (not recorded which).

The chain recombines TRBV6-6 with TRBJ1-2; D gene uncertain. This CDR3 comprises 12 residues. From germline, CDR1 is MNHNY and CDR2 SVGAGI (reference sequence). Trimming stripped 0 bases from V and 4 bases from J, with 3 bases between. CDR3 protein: CASSYSGYGYTF. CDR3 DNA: TGTGCCAGCAGTTACTCGGGCTATGGCTACACCTTC.

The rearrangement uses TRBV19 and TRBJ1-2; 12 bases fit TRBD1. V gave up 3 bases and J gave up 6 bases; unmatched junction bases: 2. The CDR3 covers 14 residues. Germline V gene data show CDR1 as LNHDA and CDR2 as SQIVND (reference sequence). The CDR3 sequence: CASSMGQGANGYTF. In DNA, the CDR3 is TGTGCCAGTAGTATGGGACAGGGGGCCAATGGCTACACCTTC.

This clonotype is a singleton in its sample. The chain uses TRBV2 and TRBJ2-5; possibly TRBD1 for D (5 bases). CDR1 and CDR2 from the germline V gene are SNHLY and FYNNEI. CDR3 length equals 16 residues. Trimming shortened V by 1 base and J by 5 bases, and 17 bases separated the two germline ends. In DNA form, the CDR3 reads TGTGCCAGCAGTGAAGAAACGGTCAGGGTTGGGGAGACCCAGTACTTC. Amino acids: CASSEETVRVGETQYF.

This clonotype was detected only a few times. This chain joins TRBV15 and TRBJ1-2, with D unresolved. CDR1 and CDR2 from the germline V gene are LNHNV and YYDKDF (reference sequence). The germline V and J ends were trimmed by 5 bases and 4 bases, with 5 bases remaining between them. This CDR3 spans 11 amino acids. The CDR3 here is CATSGFYGYTF. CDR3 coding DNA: TGTGCCACCAGCGGGTTCTATGGCTACACCTTC.

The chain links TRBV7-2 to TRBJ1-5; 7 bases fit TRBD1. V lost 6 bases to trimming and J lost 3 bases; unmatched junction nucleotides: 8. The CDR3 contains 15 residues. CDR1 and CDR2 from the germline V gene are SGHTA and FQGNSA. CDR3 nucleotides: TGTGCCAGCAGATCCGGGACAGCGCACAATCAGCCCCAGCATTTT. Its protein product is CASRSGTAHNQPQHF.

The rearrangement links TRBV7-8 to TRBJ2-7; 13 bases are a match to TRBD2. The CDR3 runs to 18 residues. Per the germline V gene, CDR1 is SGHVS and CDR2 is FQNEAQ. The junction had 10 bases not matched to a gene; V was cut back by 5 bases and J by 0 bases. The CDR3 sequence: CASSKGLAGTAGSYEQYF. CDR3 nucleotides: TGTGCCAGCAGCAAGGGACTAGCGGGAACCGCGGGCTCCTACGAGCAGTACTTC.

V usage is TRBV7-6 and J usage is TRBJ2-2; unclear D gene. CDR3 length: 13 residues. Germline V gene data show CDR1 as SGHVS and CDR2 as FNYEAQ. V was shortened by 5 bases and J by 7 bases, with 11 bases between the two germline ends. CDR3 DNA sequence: TGTGCCAGCAGCCTCGCCGGACGCGGGGAGCTGTTTTTT. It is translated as CASSLAGRGELFF.

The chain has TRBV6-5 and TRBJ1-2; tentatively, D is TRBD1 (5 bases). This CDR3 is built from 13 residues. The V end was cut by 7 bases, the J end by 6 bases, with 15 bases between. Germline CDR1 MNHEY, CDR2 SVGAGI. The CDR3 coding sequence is TGTGCCAGCACTCCCTCAGGGAGGGATGGCTACACCTTC. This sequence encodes CASTPSGRDGYTF.

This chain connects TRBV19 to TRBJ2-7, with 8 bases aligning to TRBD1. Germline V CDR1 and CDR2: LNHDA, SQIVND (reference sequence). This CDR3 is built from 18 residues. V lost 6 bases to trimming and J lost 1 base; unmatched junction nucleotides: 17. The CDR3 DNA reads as TGTGCCAGTAGGTATAGGGGACAGGAGCACTGGAGGTCCTACGAGCAGTACTTC. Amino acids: CASRYRGQEHWRSYEQYF.

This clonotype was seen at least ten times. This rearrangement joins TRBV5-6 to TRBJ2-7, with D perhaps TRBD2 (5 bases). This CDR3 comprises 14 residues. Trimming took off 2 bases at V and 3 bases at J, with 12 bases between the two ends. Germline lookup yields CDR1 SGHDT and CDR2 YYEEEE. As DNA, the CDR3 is TGTGCCAGCAGCTTAAGGCTAGCCGGCTACGAGCAGTACTTC. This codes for CASSLRLAGYEQYF.

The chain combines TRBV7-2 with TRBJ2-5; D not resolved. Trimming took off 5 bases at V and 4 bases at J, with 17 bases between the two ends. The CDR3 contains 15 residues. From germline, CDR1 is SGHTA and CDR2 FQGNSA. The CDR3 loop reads CASSGLRWVRETQYF. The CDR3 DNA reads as TGTGCCAGCAGCGGCCTGAGATGGGTTCGAGAGACCCAGTACTTC.

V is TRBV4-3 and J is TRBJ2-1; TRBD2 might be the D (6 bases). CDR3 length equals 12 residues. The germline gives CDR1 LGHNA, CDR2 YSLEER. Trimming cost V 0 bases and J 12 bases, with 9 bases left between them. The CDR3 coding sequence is TGCGCCAGCAGCCAAGAGACTAGGCGGCAGTTCTTC. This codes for CASSQETRRQFF.

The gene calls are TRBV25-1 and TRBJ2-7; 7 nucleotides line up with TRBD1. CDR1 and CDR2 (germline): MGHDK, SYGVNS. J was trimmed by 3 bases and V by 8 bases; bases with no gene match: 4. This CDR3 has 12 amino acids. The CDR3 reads CASRQGNYEQYF. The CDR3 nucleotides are TGTGCCAGCCGACAGGGTAACTACGAGCAGTACTTC.

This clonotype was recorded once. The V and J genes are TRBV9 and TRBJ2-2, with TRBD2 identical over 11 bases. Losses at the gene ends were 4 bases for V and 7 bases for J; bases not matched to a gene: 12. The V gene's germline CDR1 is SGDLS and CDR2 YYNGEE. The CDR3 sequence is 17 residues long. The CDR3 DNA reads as TGTGCCAGCAGCCCCGGAGTAGCGGGGGGGATGGACGGGGAGCTGTTTTTT. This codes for CASSPGVAGGMDGELFF. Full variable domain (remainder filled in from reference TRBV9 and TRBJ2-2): DSGVTQTPKHLITATGQRVTLRCSPRSGDLSVYWYQQSLDQGLQFLIQYYNGEERAKGNILERFSAQQFPDLHSELNLSSLELGDSALYFCASSPGVAGGMDGELFFGEGSRLTVL.

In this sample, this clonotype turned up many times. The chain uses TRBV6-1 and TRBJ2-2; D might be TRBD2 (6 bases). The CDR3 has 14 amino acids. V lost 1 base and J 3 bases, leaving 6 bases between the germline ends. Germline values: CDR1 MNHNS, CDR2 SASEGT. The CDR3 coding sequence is TGTGCCAGCAGTGAAGGACTAGACACCGGGGAGCTGTTTTTT. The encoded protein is CASSEGLDTGELFF.

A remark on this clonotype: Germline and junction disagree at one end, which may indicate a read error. The CDR3 region is CASSLGLAGEEFF. The CDR3 DNA reads as TGTGCTAGCAGCTTGGGACTAGCGGGAGAGGAGTTCTTC. The chain recombines TRBV7-7 with TRBJ2-1; 14 positions agree with TRBD2. Germline CDR1 SSHAT, CDR2 FNYEAQ (reference sequence). The CDR3 has 13 amino acids.

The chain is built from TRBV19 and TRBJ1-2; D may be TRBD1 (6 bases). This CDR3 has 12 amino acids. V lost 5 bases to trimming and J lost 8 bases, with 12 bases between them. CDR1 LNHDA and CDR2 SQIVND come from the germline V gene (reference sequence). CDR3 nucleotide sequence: TGTGCCAGTAGTGCTTGGGGGGGCGGCTACACCTTC. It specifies CASSAWGGGYTF. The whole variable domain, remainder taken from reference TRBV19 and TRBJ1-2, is DGGITQSPKYLFRKEGQNVTLSCEQNLNHDAMYWYRQDPGQGLRLIYYSQIVNDFQKGDIAEGYSVSREKKESFPLTVTSAQKNPTAFYLCASSAWGGGYTFGSGTRLTVV.

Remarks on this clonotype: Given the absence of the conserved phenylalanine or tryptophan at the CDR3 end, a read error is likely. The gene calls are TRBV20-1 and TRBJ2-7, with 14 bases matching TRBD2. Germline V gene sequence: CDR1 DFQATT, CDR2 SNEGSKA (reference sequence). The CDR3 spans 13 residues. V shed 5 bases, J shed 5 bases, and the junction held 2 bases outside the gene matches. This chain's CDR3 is CSARTSGRNEQYC. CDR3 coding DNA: TGCAGTGCTCGGACTAGCGGGAGGAACGAGCAGTACTGC.

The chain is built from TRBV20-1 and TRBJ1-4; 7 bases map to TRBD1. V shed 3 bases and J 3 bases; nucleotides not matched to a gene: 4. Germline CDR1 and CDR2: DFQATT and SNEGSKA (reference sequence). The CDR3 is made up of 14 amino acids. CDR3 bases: TGCAGTGCTAGCGACAGGGTTCCTAATGAAAAACTGTTTTTT. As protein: CSASDRVPNEKLFF.

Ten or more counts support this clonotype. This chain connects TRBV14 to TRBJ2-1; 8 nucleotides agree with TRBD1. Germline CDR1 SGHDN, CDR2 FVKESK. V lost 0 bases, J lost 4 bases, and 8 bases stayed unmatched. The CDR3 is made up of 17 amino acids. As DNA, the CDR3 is TGTGCCAGCAGCCAAGATCAGGGCAGGGGGCTGTACAATGAGCAGTTCTTC. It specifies CASSQDQGRGLYNEQFF.

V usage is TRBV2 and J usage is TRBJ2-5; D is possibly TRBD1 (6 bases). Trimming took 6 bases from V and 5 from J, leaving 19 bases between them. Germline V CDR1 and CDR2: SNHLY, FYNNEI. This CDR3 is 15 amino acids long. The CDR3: CASSSNRVRRETQYF. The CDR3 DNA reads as TGTGCCAGCAGCTCAAACAGGGTACGGAGGGAGACCCAGTACTTC.

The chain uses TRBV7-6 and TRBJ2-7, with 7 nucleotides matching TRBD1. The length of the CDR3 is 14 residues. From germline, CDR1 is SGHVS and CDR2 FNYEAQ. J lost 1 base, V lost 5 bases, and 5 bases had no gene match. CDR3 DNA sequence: TGTGCCAGCAGCCCGGCAGGGGGATCCTACGAGCAGTACTTC. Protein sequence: CASSPAGGSYEQYF.

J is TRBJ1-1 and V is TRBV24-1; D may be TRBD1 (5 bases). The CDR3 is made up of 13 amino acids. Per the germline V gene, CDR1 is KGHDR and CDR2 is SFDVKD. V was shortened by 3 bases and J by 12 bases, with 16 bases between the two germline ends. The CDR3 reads CATSDAGHPASFF. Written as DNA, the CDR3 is TGTGCCACCAGTGATGCGGGGCACCCTGCATCTTTCTTT.

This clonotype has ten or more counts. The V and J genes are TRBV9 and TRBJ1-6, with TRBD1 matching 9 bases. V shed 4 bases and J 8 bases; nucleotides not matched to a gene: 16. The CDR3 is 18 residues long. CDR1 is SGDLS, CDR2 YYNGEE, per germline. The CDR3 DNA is TGTGCCAGCAGCCCGCAGTGGGGTCCGGGACAGGGAGATTCACCCCTCCACTTT. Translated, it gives CASSPQWGPGQGDSPLHF.